Given below is one T cell receptor (beta chain) in context. This clone was seen only a few times. Its antigen target is currently unknown. The record has no base qualities; no much larger clone is one base away. Receptor amplification or capture employed PCR. This sample was sequenced with an Illumina HiSeq 4000. High-throughput sequencing was used to profile the TCR beta-chain CDR3 region of every patient. In the paper's pipeline: CDR3 differences across clinicopathological groups were used to build a classifier for discriminating distant-metastatic papillary thyroid cancer patients. To measure repertoire diversity the researchers used the Shannon index, while the Morisita-Horn index served to gauge how similar the tumor and blood repertoires were. TCRdb reanalyzed the raw reads on its own, using fastp at Q25 for trimming and MiXCR for clone calling, and kept in-frame beta chains. The V and J calls and clone size come from TCRdb's table, not from the authors' own analysis. This sample lists 30,000 to 35,000 clones; about 15% were detected once. Of the sample, under 20% falls within the top ten clones.

None of the patients had been given any treatment before thyroid surgery. Using T-cell receptor beta sequencing, the study looked back at clinical samples from patients collected from about 2011 to 2019. Cut back by 6 bases and 4 bases, the V and J ends lie 13 bases apart. Reading from cysteine to phenylalanine, the CDR3 counts 14 amino acids. Only CDR3 DNA remains: 42 bases, in frame from the first base. Based on the germline V gene, the CDR1 and CDR2 sequences are MNHNS and SASEGT. This entry belongs to a study of metastatic and nonmetastatic thyroid tumors (dated by TCRdb to 2018 to 2020). Describing the broader study: For patients with malignant and with benign thyroid disease, the researchers compared repertoires between peripheral blood samples and tumor or nodule tissue samples.

The full study reports these points: In both blood and tumor samples, malignant tumors were reported to have significantly higher TCR beta diversity than benign nodules.

The specimen was blood. The chain employs TRBV6-1 and TRBJ1-3; TRBD1 could be the D gene, as 6 bases match. This receptor was identified in a male donor with papillary thyroid cancer or a benign thyroid nodule (not recorded which). Some clones in this sample may be carry-over from other donors' samples. The DNA sequence follows: TGTGCCAGCAGCTCAGGGGCAATCGGAAACACCATATATTTT. Translated, it reads CASSSGAIGNTIYF.